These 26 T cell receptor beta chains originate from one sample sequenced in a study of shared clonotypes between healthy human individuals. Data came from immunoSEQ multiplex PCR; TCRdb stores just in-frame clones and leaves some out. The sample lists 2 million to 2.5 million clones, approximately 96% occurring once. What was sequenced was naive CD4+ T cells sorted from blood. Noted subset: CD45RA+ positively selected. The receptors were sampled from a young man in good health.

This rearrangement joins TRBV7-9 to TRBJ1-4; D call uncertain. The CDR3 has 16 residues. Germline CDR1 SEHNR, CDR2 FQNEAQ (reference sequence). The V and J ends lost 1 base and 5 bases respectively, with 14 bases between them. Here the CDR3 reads CASSLGLRTVNEKLFF. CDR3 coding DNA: TGTGCCAGCAGCTTAGGCTTACGAACCGTGAATGAAAAACTGTTTTTT. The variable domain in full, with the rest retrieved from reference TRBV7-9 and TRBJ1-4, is DTGVSQNPRHKITKRGQNVTFRCDPISEHNRLYWYRQTLGQGPEFLTYFQNEAQLEKSRLLSDRFSAERPKGSFSTLEIQRTEQGDSAMYLCASSLGLRTVNEKLFFGSGTQLSVL.

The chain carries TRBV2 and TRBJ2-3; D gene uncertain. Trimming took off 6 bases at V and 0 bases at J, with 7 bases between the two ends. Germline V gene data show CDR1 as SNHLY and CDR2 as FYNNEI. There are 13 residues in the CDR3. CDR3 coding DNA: TGTGCCAGCAGGGCAGCTAGCACAGATACGCAGTATTTT. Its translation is CASRAASTDTQYF.

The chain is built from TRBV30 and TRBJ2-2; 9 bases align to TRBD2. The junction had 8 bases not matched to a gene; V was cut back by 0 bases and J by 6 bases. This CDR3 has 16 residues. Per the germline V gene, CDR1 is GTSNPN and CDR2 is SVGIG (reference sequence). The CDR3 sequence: CAWSVQGLAGPGELFF. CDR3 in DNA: TGTGCCTGGAGTGTACAGGGCCTAGCGGGACCCGGGGAGCTGTTTTTT.

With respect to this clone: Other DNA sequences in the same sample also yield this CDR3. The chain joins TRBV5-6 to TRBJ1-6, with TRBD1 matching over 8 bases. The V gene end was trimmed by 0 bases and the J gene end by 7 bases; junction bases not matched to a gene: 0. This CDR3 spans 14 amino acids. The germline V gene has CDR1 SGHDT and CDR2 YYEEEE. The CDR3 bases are TGTGCCAGCAGCTTGGACAGGGGGAATTCACCCCTCCACTTT. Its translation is CASSLDRGNSPLHF.

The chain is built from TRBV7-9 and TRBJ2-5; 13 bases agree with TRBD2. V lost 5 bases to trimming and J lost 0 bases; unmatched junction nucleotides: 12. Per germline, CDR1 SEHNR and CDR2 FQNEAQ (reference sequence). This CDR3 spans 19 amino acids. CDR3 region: CASSPRLGTSGKNQETQYF. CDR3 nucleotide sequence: TGTGCCAGCAGCCCCCGATTAGGGACTAGCGGGAAAAACCAAGAGACCCAGTACTTC.

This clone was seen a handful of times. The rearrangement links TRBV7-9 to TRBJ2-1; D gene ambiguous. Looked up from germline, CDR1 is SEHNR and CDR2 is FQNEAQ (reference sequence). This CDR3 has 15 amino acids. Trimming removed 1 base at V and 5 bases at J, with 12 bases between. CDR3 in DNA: TGTGCCAGCAGCTTAGGAGGCGGCGGTAACAATGAGCAGTTCTTC. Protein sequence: CASSLGGGGNNEQFF.

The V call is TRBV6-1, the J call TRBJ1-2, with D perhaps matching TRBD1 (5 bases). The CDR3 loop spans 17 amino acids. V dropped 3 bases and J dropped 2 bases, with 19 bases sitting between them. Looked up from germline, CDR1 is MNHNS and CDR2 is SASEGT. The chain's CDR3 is CASSEHRELKGNYGYTF. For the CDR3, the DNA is TGTGCCAGCAGTGAGCATCGAGAACTCAAGGGGAACTATGGCTACACCTTC.

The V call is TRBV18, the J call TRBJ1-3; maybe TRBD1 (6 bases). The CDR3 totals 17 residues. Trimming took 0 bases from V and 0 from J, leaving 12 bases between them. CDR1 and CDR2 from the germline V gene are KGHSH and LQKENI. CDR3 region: CASSPPLTGGSGNTIYF. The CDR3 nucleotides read TGTGCCAGCTCACCACCCTTGACAGGAGGCTCTGGAAACACCATATATTTT.

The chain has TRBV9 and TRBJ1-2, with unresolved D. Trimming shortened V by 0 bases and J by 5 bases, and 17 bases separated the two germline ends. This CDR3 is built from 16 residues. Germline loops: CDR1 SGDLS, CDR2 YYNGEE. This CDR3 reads CASSVGRTDGRYGYTF. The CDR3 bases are TGTGCCAGCAGCGTAGGAAGGACGGATGGAAGGTATGGCTACACCTTC. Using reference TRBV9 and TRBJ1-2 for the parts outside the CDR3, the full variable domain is DSGVTQTPKHLITATGQRVTLRCSPRSGDLSVYWYQQSLDQGLQFLIQYYNGEERAKGNILERFSAQQFPDLHSELNLSSLELGDSALYFCASSVGRTDGRYGYTFGSGTRLTVV.

CDR3 nucleotides: TGTGCCAGCTCACCTTTCGTCCTCACAGGGGGCAGTAACACTGAAGCTTTCTTT. Protein sequence: CASSPFVLTGGSNTEAFF. The gene calls are TRBV18 and TRBJ1-1; 9 nucleotides match TRBD1. Germline CDR1 and CDR2: KGHSH and LQKENI. With 3 bases clipped from V and 2 bases from J, the junction kept 13 bases outside the gene matches. The CDR3 is made up of 18 amino acids.

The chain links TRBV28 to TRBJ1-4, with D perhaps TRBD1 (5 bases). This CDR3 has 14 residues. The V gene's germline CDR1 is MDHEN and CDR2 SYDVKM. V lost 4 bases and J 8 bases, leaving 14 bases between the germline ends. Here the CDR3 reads CASSSPGLTEKLFF. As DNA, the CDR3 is TGTGCCAGCAGTTCTCCAGGGCTTACCGAAAAACTGTTTTTT.

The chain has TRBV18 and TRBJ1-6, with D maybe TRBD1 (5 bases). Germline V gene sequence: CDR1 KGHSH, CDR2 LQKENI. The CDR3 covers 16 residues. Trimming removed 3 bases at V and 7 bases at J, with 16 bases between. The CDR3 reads CASSPYLGTQNSPLHF. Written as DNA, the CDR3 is TGTGCCAGCTCACCTTATTTGGGGACCCAAAATTCACCCCTCCACTTT. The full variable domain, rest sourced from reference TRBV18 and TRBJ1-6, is NAGVMQNPRHLVRRRGQEARLRCSPMKGHSHVYWYRQLPEEGLKFMVYLQKENIIDESGMPKERFSAEFPKEGPSILRIQQVVRGDSAAYFCASSPYLGTQNSPLHFGNGTRLTVT.

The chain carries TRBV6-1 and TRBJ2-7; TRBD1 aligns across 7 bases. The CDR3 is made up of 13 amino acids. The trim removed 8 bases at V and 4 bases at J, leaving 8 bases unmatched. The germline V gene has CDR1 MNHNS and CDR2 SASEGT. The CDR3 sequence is CASARTGNYEQYF. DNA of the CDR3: TGTGCCAGCGCCCGGACAGGAAATTACGAGCAGTACTTC.

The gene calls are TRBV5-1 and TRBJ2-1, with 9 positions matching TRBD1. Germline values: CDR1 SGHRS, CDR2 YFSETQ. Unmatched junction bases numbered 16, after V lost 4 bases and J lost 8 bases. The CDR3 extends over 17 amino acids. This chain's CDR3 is CASSVEGQGRVFDEQFF. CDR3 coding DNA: TGCGCCAGCAGCGTAGAAGGACAGGGGAGGGTATTCGATGAGCAGTTCTTC.

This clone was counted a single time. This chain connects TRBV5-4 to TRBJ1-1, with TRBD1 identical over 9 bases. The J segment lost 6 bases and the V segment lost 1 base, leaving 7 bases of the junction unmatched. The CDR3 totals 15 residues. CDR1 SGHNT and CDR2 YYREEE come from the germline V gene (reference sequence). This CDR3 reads CASSLQDRGIPEAFF. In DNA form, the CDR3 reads TGTGCCAGCAGCTTGCAGGACAGGGGAATCCCTGAAGCTTTCTTT.

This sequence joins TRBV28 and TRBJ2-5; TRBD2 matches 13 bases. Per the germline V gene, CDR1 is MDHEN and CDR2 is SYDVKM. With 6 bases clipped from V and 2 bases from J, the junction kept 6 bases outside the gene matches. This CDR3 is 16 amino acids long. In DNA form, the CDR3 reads TGTGCCAGCAGCTCGACTAGCGGGGGGTTTCAAGAGACCCAGTACTTC. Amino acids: CASSSTSGGFQETQYF.

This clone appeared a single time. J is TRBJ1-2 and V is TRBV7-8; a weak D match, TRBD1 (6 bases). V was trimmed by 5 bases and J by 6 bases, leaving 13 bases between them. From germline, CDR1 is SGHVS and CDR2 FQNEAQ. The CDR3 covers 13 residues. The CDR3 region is CASSRRGADGYTF. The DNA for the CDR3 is TGTGCCAGCAGCCGGCGGGGGGCAGATGGCTACACCTTC.

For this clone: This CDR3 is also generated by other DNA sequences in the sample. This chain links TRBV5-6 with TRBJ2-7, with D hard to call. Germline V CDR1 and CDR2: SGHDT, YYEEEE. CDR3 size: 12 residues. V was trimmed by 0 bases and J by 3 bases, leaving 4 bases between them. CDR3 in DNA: TGTGCCAGCAGCTTGGAGGGCTACGAGCAGTACTTC. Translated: CASSLEGYEQYF.

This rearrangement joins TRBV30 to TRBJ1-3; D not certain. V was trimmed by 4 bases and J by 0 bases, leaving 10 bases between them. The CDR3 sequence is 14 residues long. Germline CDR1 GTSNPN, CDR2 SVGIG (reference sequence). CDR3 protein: CAWTRGNSGNTIYF. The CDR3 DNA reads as TGTGCCTGGACGCGAGGCAACTCTGGAAACACCATATATTTT.

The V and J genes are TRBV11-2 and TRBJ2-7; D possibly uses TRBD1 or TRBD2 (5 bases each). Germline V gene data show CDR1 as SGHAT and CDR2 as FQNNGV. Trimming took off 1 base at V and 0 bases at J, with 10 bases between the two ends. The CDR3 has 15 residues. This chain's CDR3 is CASSLGPGSSYEQYF. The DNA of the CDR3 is TGTGCCAGCAGCTTAGGACCAGGGAGCTCCTACGAGCAGTACTTC.

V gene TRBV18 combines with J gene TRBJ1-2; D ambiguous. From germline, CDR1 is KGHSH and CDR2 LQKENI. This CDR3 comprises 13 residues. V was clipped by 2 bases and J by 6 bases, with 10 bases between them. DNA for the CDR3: TGTGCCAGCTCACCATTGCAGGAGAATGGCTACACCTTC. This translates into CASSPLQENGYTF.

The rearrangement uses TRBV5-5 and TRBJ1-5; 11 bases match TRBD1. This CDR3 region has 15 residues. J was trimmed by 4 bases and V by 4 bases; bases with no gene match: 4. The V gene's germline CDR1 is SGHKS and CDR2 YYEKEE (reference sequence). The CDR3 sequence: CASSRGQGVNQPQHF. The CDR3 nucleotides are TGTGCCAGCAGCAGGGGACAGGGGGTTAATCAGCCCCAGCATTTT.

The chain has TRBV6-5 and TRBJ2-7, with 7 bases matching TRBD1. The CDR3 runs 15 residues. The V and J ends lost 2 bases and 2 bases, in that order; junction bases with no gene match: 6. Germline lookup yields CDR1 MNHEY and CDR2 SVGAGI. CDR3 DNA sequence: TGTGCCAGCAGTTACCCGTCGACAGGGACCTACGAGCAGTACTTC. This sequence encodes CASSYPSTGTYEQYF.

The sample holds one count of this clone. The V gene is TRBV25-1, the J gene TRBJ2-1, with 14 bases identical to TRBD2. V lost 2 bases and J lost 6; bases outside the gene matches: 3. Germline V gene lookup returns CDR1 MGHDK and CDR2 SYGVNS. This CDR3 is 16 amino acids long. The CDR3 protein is CASSEEGTSGSNEQFF. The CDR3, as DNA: TGTGCCAGCAGTGAAGAGGGGACTAGCGGGAGCAATGAGCAGTTCTTC. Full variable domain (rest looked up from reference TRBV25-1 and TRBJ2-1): EADIYQTPRYLVIGTGKKITLECSQTMGHDKMYWYQQDPGMELHLIHYSYGVNSTEKGDLSSESTVSRIRTEHFPLTLESARPSHTSQYLCASSEEGTSGSNEQFFGPGTRLTVL.

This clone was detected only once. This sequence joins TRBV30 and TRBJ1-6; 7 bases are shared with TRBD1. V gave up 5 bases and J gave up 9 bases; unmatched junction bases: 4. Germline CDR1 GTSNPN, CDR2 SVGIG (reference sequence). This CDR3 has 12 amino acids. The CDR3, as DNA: TGTGCCTGGGACAGGGCCTCTTCACCCCTCCACTTT. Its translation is CAWDRASSPLHF.

Here the CDR3 DNA reads TGCGCCAGCAGCCAAGATAGGGCGGGGGTCAACACCATATATTTT. Its translation: CASSQDRAGVNTIYF. The gene calls are TRBV4-3 and TRBJ1-3; a weak D match, TRBD1 (5 bases). The germline V gene has CDR1 LGHNA and CDR2 YSLEER. This CDR3 is built from 15 residues. Trimming cost V 0 bases and J 7 bases, with 13 bases left between them.